This T cell receptor beta chain stems from a study of metastatic and nonmetastatic thyroid tumors. On the study more broadly: Across peripheral blood and tumor or nodule tissue samples taken from malignant and benign thyroid patients, the repertoires were compared with one another. The study's findings and limits: TCR beta diversity was reportedly significantly higher in malignant thyroid tumors than benign nodules, in blood and tumor.

This CDR3 spans 13 amino acids. The V end lost 7 bases, the J end lost 8 bases, and 17 bases lay between the germline ends. Germline CDR1 reads LNHDA; CDR2 reads SQIVND (reference sequence). Authors' methods: For papillary thyroid cancer, a distant-metastasis classifier was constructed from CDR3 differences observed across clinicopathological groups. MiXCR was used by TCRdb to re-call the PCR reads. The V and J calls come from TCRdb's annotation, not from the publication. The sample records some 38,000 clones, around 47% being singletons. Patients were all untreated before their thyroid surgery. About this clone itself: Its antigen is unidentified.

Sequencing was carried out using tumor tissue. The V and J genes are TRBV19 and TRBJ1-2, with TRBD1 as a possible D gene (5 bases). The origin of this receptor is a male donor with papillary thyroid cancer or a benign thyroid nodule (not recorded which). Some clones in this sample may be carry-over from other donors' samples. Written as DNA, the CDR3 is TGTGCCAGTACCGGCAGGGAGTTTGGGGGCTACACCTTC. Its translation is CASTGREFGGYTF.